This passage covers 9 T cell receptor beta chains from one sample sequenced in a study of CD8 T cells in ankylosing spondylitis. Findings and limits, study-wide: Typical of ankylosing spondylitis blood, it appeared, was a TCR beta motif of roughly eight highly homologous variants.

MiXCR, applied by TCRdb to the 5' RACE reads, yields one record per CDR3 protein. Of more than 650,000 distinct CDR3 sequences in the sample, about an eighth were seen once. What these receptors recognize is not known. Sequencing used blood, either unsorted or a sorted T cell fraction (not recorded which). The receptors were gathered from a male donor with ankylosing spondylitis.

CDR3 residues: CSVRAVSYNEQFF. CDR3 DNA sequence: TGCAGCGTTCGAGCGGTTAGCTACAATGAGCAGTTCTTC. The rearrangement uses TRBV29-1 and TRBJ2-1, with D tentatively TRBD2 (5 bases). The V gene's germline CDR1 is SQVTM and CDR2 ANQGSEA. This CDR3 has 13 residues. Trimming stripped 5 bases from V and 3 bases from J, with 11 bases between.

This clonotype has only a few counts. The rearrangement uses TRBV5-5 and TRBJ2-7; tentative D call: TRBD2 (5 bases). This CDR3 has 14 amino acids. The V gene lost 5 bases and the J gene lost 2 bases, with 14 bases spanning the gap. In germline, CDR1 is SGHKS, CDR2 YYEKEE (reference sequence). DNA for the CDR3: TGTGCCAGCAGTTTCGCCGGGATTACCTACGAGCAGTACTTC. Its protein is CASSFAGITYEQYF.

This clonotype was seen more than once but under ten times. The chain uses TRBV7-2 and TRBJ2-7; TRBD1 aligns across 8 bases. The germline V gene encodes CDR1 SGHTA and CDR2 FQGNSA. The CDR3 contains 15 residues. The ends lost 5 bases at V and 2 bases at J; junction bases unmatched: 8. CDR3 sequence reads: CASSPDRVAPYEQYF. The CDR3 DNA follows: TGTGCCAGCAGCCCGGACAGGGTGGCCCCCTACGAGCAGTACTTC. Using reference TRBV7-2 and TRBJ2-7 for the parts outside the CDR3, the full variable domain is GAGVSQSPSNKVTEKGKDVELRCDPISGHTALYWYRQSLGQGLEFLIYFQGNSAPDKSGLPSDRFSAERTGGSVSTLTIQRTQQEDSAVYLCASSPDRVAPYEQYFGPGTRLTVT.

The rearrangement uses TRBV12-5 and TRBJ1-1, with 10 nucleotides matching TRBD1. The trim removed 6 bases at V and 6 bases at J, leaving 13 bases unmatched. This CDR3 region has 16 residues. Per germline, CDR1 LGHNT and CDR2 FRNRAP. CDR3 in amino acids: CASGSGTGASGAEAFF. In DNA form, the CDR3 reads TGTGCTAGTGGATCCGGGACAGGGGCGTCGGGCGCTGAAGCTTTCTTT.

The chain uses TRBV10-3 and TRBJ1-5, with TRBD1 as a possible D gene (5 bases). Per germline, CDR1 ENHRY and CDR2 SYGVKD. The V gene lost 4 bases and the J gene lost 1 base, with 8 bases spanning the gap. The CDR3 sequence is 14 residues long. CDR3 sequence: CAISVGLSNQPQHF. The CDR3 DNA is TGTGCCATCAGTGTGGGACTAAGCAATCAGCCCCAGCATTTT.

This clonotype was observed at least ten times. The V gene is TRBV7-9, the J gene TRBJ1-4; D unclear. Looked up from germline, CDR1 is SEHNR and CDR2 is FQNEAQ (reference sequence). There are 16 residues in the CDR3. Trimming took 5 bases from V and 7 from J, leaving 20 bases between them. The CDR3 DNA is TGTGCCAGCAGCGTAACGTTTGAATCGGCGGGTGAAAAACTGTTTTTT. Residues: CASSVTFESAGEKLFF.

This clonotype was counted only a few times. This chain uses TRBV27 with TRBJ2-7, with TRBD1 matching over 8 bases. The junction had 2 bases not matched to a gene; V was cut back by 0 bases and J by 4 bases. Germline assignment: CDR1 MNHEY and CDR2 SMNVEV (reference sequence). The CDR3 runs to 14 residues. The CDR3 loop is CASSLSRTGYEQYF. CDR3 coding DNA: TGTGCCAGCAGTTTATCCAGGACAGGGTACGAGCAGTACTTC.

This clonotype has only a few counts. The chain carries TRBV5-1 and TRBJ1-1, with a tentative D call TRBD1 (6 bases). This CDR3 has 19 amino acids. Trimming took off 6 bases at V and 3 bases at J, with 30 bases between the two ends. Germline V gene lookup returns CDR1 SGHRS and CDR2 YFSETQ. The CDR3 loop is CASTRNPGHDFFGDTEAFF. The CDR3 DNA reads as TGCGCCAGCACAAGAAACCCGGGACACGACTTTTTCGGTGACACTGAAGCTTTCTTT.

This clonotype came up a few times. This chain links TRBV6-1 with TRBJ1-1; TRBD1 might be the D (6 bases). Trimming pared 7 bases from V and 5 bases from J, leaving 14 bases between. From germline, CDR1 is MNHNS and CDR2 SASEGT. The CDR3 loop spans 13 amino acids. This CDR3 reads CASTRGAGTEAFF. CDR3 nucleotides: TGTGCCAGCACTCGGGGGGCTGGAACTGAAGCTTTCTTT.